The rows below give T cell receptor beta chains drawn from one sample of a study of OX40 agonist ivuxolimab in advanced cancers. Repertoires were generated with immunoSEQ multiplex PCR, while TCRdb's copy carries only in-frame clones and drops some. The sample lists about 40,000 clones, 82% occurring once. This material consisted of CD4+ or CD8+ T cells sorted from blood, taken in a trial of the OX40 agonist ivuxolimab. These receptors all come from an adult with an advanced solid tumor such as melanoma, head and neck, liver or kidney cancer. CDR3s include the opening cysteine and the closing phenylalanine or tryptophan. Each record gives: D gene, V gene, clone size, J gene, CDR3 protein, CDR3 DNA. D genes are given only for firm matches. Clone size appears in some rows only: once, few, many, or a class for an expanded clone.

d_call: -; v_call: TRBV10-3; clone_size: -; j_call: TRBJ1-1; cdr3_aa: CAISGTANRTEAFF; cdr3_nt: TGTGCCATCAGTGGGACAGCGAATCGCACTGAAGCTTTCTTT
d_call: TRBD1; v_call: TRBV18; clone_size: -; j_call: TRBJ1-2; cdr3_aa: CASSPGRDSYGYTF; cdr3_nt: TGTGCCAGCTCACCGGGTAGGGACAGCTATGGCTACACCTTC
d_call: TRBD1; v_call: TRBV5-6; clone_size: -; j_call: TRBJ2-5; cdr3_aa: CASSSGTGAGETQYF; cdr3_nt: TGTGCCAGCAGCTCCGGGACAGGGGCTGGGGAGACCCAGTACTTC
d_call: -; v_call: TRBV29-1; clone_size: -; j_call: TRBJ1-2; cdr3_aa: CSVGRGAQDGYTF; cdr3_nt: TGCAGCGTCGGGCGGGGGGCGCAAGATGGCTACACCTTC
d_call: -; v_call: TRBV5-8; clone_size: few; j_call: TRBJ1-5; cdr3_aa: CASSRGLSNQPQHF; cdr3_nt: TGTGCCAGCAGCAGGGGATTAAGCAATCAGCCCCAGCATTTT
d_call: -; v_call: TRBV30; clone_size: -; j_call: TRBJ2-7; cdr3_aa: CAWSVSPLMRQTYEQYF; cdr3_nt: TGTGCCTGGAGTGTATCCCCCCTAATGAGACAGACCTACGAGCAGTACTTC
d_call: TRBD2; v_call: TRBV4-3; clone_size: -; j_call: TRBJ2-1; cdr3_aa: CASSQEAGLAGGGDEQFF; cdr3_nt: TGCGCCAGCAGCCAAGAGGCAGGACTAGCGGGAGGGGGCGATGAGCAGTTCTTC
d_call: -; v_call: TRBV28; clone_size: -; j_call: TRBJ2-6; cdr3_aa: CASSSPSSGANVLTF; cdr3_nt: TGTGCCAGCAGTTCACCGAGCTCTGGGGCCAACGTCCTGACTTTC
d_call: TRBD1; v_call: TRBV5-1; clone_size: -; j_call: TRBJ1-2; cdr3_aa: CASSLGQGAYGYTF; cdr3_nt: TGCGCCAGCAGCCTAGGACAGGGGGCGTATGGCTACACCTTC
d_call: -; v_call: TRBV19; clone_size: -; j_call: TRBJ1-1; cdr3_aa: CASSIVEGITEAFF; cdr3_nt: TGTGCCAGTAGTATAGTCGAGGGTATCACTGAAGCTTTCTTT
d_call: -; v_call: TRBV4-1; clone_size: -; j_call: TRBJ1-3; cdr3_aa: CASSQSPSSGNTIYF; cdr3_nt: TGCGCCAGCAGCCAATCTCCTAGCTCTGGAAACACCATATATTTT
d_call: -; v_call: TRBV10-3; clone_size: -; j_call: TRBJ1-2; cdr3_aa: CAITKGTGYTF; cdr3_nt: TGTGCCATCACAAAGGGAACCGGCTACACCTTC
d_call: TRBD2; v_call: TRBV19; clone_size: -; j_call: TRBJ2-3; cdr3_aa: CASTFSGTWSDTQYF; cdr3_nt: TGTGCCAGTACCTTTAGCGGGACTTGGTCAGATACGCAGTATTTT
d_call: TRBD2; v_call: TRBV7-8; clone_size: -; j_call: TRBJ2-7; cdr3_aa: CASSRGLAGTVQYF; cdr3_nt: TGTGCCAGCAGTCGAGGACTAGCGGGAACCGTGCAGTACTTC
d_call: TRBD1; v_call: TRBV28; clone_size: -; j_call: TRBJ2-7; cdr3_aa: CASSLDRVHEQYF; cdr3_nt: TGTGCCAGCAGTCTCGACAGGGTGCACGAGCAGTACTTC
d_call: TRBD2; v_call: TRBV7-8; clone_size: -; j_call: TRBJ2-1; cdr3_aa: CASSRGGTSYNEQFF; cdr3_nt: TGTGCCAGCAGCCGGGGGGGGACTAGCTACAATGAGCAGTTCTTC
d_call: TRBD1; v_call: TRBV18; clone_size: -; j_call: TRBJ1-5; cdr3_aa: CASSPQGGRQPQHF; cdr3_nt: TGTGCCAGCTCACCTCAGGGGGGAAGACAGCCCCAGCATTTT
d_call: -; v_call: TRBV18; clone_size: -; j_call: TRBJ1-5; cdr3_aa: CASSPSGGINQPQHF; cdr3_nt: TGTGCCAGCTCACCGTCCGGAGGAATCAATCAGCCCCAGCATTTT
d_call: TRBD1; v_call: TRBV28; clone_size: few; j_call: TRBJ1-1; cdr3_aa: CASSLLDRANTEAFF; cdr3_nt: TGTGCCAGCAGTCTCTTGGACAGGGCAAACACTGAAGCTTTCTTT
d_call: -; v_call: TRBV20-1; clone_size: -; j_call: TRBJ1-2; cdr3_aa: CSARFTLGYTF; cdr3_nt: TGCAGTGCTAGGTTCACCCTGGGCTACACCTTC
d_call: -; v_call: TRBV2; clone_size: few; j_call: TRBJ2-7; cdr3_aa: CASGSVSYEQYF; cdr3_nt: TGTGCCAGCGGCAGCGTCTCCTACGAGCAGTACTTC
d_call: TRBD1; v_call: TRBV9; clone_size: -; j_call: TRBJ1-2; cdr3_aa: CASSIRALGQPYGYTF; cdr3_nt: TGTGCCAGCAGCATCCGGGCCCTGGGACAGCCCTATGGCTACACCTTC
d_call: -; v_call: TRBV4-2; clone_size: -; j_call: TRBJ1-2; cdr3_aa: CASSQDRGGYTF; cdr3_nt: TGTGCCAGCAGCCAAGATAGGGGTGGCTACACCTTC
d_call: -; v_call: TRBV29-1; clone_size: few; j_call: TRBJ1-2; cdr3_aa: CSVEEEEGVHGYTF; cdr3_nt: TGCAGCGTTGAAGAAGAGGAAGGGGTCCATGGCTACACCTTC
d_call: -; v_call: TRBV19; clone_size: medium-sized; j_call: TRBJ2-7; cdr3_aa: CATVPTGSYEQYF; cdr3_nt: TGTGCCACCGTACCGACAGGCTCCTACGAGCAGTACTTC
d_call: -; v_call: TRBV6-5; clone_size: -; j_call: TRBJ1-4; cdr3_aa: CASSYSLNEKLFF; cdr3_nt: TGTGCCAGCAGTTACTCATTAAATGAAAAACTGTTTTTT
d_call: -; v_call: TRBV7-9; clone_size: -; j_call: TRBJ1-6; cdr3_aa: CASSFYYGDNSPLHF; cdr3_nt: TGTGCCAGCAGCTTTTATTACGGGGATAATTCACCCCTCCACTTT
d_call: -; v_call: TRBV5-1; clone_size: -; j_call: TRBJ2-7; cdr3_aa: CASSLQHAYEQYF; cdr3_nt: TGCGCCAGCAGCTTACAACACGCCTACGAGCAGTACTTC
d_call: -; v_call: TRBV4-1; clone_size: once; j_call: TRBJ2-7; cdr3_aa: CASSQTSSYEQYF; cdr3_nt: TGCGCCAGCAGCCAAACTTCATCCTACGAGCAGTACTTC
d_call: -; v_call: TRBV19; clone_size: -; j_call: TRBJ1-5; cdr3_aa: CASSPTRNQPQHF; cdr3_nt: TGTGCCAGTAGTCCGACCCGAAATCAGCCCCAGCATTTT
d_call: TRBD1; v_call: TRBV19; clone_size: -; j_call: TRBJ1-1; cdr3_aa: CASSIHPSGTGGANTEAFF; cdr3_nt: TGTGCCAGTAGTATACACCCATCCGGGACAGGGGGCGCGAACACTGAAGCTTTCTTT
d_call: TRBD1; v_call: TRBV5-8; clone_size: -; j_call: TRBJ2-2; cdr3_aa: CASTETWGQTARELFF; cdr3_nt: TGTGCCAGCACGGAAACCTGGGGACAGACTGCCAGGGAGCTGTTTTTT
d_call: -; v_call: TRBV5-6; clone_size: -; j_call: TRBJ1-5; cdr3_aa: CASSFRGVGNQPQHF; cdr3_nt: TGTGCCAGCAGCTTCAGGGGCGTAGGCAATCAGCCCCAGCATTTT
d_call: TRBD2; v_call: TRBV5-6; clone_size: once; j_call: TRBJ2-1; cdr3_aa: CASSFVLVTSEQFF; cdr3_nt: TGTGCCAGCAGCTTTGTACTAGTGACTAGCGAGCAGTTCTTC
d_call: -; v_call: TRBV5-5; clone_size: -; j_call: TRBJ1-4; cdr3_aa: CASSPGGANEKLFF; cdr3_nt: TGTGCCAGCAGCCCGGGTGGGGCTAATGAAAAACTGTTTTTT
d_call: -; v_call: TRBV28; clone_size: -; j_call: TRBJ1-1; cdr3_aa: CASSLRDAEAFF; cdr3_nt: TGTGCCAGCAGTTTAAGGGACGCTGAAGCTTTCTTT
d_call: -; v_call: TRBV5-4; clone_size: -; j_call: TRBJ1-2; cdr3_aa: CASSLGGGSHYGYTF; cdr3_nt: TGTGCCAGCAGCTTGGGAGGGGGATCTCACTATGGCTACACCTTC
d_call: -; v_call: TRBV7-2; clone_size: -; j_call: TRBJ2-3; cdr3_aa: CASSLAALFTDTQYF; cdr3_nt: TGTGCCAGCAGCTTAGCGGCACTTTTCACAGATACGCAGTATTTT
d_call: -; v_call: TRBV27; clone_size: -; j_call: TRBJ2-3; cdr3_aa: CASSPPSTDTQYF; cdr3_nt: TGTGCCAGCAGTCCCCCTAGCACAGATACGCAGTATTTT
d_call: TRBD2; v_call: TRBV7-6; clone_size: -; j_call: TRBJ2-1; cdr3_aa: CASSLGLAGNNEQFF; cdr3_nt: TGTGCCAGCAGCTTAGGACTAGCGGGCAACAATGAGCAGTTCTTC
d_call: -; v_call: TRBV5-1; clone_size: -; j_call: TRBJ2-7; cdr3_aa: CASSLGQIGDEQYF; cdr3_nt: TGCGCCAGCAGCTTAGGTCAAATAGGGGACGAGCAGTACTTC
d_call: -; v_call: TRBV7-9; clone_size: -; j_call: TRBJ2-7; cdr3_aa: CASSPSFLPHEQYF; cdr3_nt: TGTGCCAGCAGCCCGTCTTTCTTGCCCCACGAGCAGTACTTC
d_call: -; v_call: TRBV6-4; clone_size: -; j_call: TRBJ2-1; cdr3_aa: CASSDGASSYNEQFF; cdr3_nt: TGTGCCAGCAGTGACGGCGCGTCCTCCTACAATGAGCAGTTCTTC
d_call: -; v_call: TRBV29-1; clone_size: -; j_call: TRBJ2-5; cdr3_aa: CSVVWGGRETQYF; cdr3_nt: TGCAGCGTTGTCTGGGGGGGGCGGGAGACCCAGTACTTC
d_call: TRBD2; v_call: TRBV13; clone_size: -; j_call: TRBJ2-7; cdr3_aa: CASSLGSGGTYEQYF; cdr3_nt: TGTGCCAGCAGCTTAGGGAGCGGGGGGACCTACGAGCAGTACTTC
d_call: TRBD1; v_call: TRBV7-2; clone_size: once; j_call: TRBJ1-1; cdr3_aa: CASSLVDRGDTEAFF; cdr3_nt: TGTGCCAGCAGCTTAGTGGACAGGGGGGACACTGAAGCTTTCTTT
d_call: -; v_call: TRBV9; clone_size: -; j_call: TRBJ2-2; cdr3_aa: CASSVAFDPRHGELFF; cdr3_nt: TGTGCCAGCAGCGTAGCTTTTGACCCACGTCACGGGGAGCTGTTTTTT
d_call: TRBD2; v_call: TRBV7-2; clone_size: few; j_call: TRBJ2-7; cdr3_aa: CASSLPQGLAGTEQYF; cdr3_nt: TGTGCCAGCAGCCTCCCCCAAGGACTAGCGGGAACAGAGCAGTACTTC
d_call: TRBD2; v_call: TRBV7-6; clone_size: -; j_call: TRBJ2-2; cdr3_aa: CASSLELGLAENTGELFF; cdr3_nt: TGTGCCAGCAGCTTAGAATTGGGACTAGCGGAGAACACCGGGGAGCTGTTTTTT
d_call: -; v_call: TRBV19; clone_size: large; j_call: TRBJ1-2; cdr3_aa: CASDGQNYGYTF; cdr3_nt: TGTGCCAGCGATGGACAGAACTATGGCTACACCTTC
d_call: -; v_call: TRBV5-8; clone_size: -; j_call: TRBJ1-2; cdr3_aa: CASSFGDRQPYGYTF; cdr3_nt: TGTGCCAGCAGCTTTGGCGACAGGCAACCTTATGGCTACACCTTC
d_call: -; v_call: TRBV6-6; clone_size: -; j_call: TRBJ2-1; cdr3_aa: CASRIWDEQFF; cdr3_nt: TGTGCCAGCAGAATCTGGGATGAGCAGTTCTTC
d_call: -; v_call: TRBV5-1; clone_size: -; j_call: TRBJ2-5; cdr3_aa: CASSLGSQETQYF; cdr3_nt: TGCGCCAGCAGCTTAGGCAGTCAAGAGACCCAGTACTTC
d_call: TRBD2; v_call: TRBV5-4; clone_size: few; j_call: TRBJ2-7; cdr3_aa: CASSLAIGTSNEQYF; cdr3_nt: TGTGCCAGCAGCTTGGCCATCGGGACTAGCAACGAGCAGTACTTC
d_call: -; v_call: TRBV29-1; clone_size: -; j_call: TRBJ1-3; cdr3_aa: CSGTQGDTIYF; cdr3_nt: TGCAGCGGTACCCAGGGAGACACCATATATTTT
d_call: -; v_call: TRBV6-5; clone_size: -; j_call: TRBJ1-3; cdr3_aa: CASIDRAGNTIYF; cdr3_nt: TGTGCCAGCATCGACCGGGCTGGAAACACCATATATTTT
d_call: -; v_call: TRBV6-5; clone_size: -; j_call: TRBJ1-6; cdr3_aa: CASSYGANSPLHF; cdr3_nt: TGTGCCAGCAGTTATGGGGCTAATTCACCCCTCCACTTT
d_call: -; v_call: TRBV9; clone_size: -; j_call: TRBJ1-3; cdr3_aa: CASSVGLEGGNTIYF; cdr3_nt: TGTGCCAGCAGCGTAGGTCTGGAAGGTGGAAACACCATATATTTT